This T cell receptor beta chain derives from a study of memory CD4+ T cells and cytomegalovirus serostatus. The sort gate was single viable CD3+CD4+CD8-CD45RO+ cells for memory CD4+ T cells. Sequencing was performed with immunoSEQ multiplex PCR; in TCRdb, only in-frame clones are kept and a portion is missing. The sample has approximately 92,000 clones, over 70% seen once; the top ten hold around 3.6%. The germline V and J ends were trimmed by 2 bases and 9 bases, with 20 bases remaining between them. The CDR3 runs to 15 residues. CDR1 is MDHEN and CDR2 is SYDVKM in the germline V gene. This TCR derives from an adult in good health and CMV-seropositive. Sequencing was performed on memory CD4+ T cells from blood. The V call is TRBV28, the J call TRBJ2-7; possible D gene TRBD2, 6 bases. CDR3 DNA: TGTGCCAGCAGTTTAGGCGGGACGGGCAAAGCGATGCAGTACTTC. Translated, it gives CASSLGGTGKAMQYF.